In this sample, the clone carrying this T cell receptor (beta chain) turned up many times. The sample belongs to a study of molecular identifiers for immune sequencing clone quantification. The authors sorted naive CD8 T cells as CD8+CD4-CCR7+CD45RA+. TCRdb re-called the PCR reads with MiXCR, one entry per CDR3 protein. The sample carries approximately 320,000 distinct CDR3 sequences, about 23% recorded once. Germline CDR1 and CDR2: LNHNV and YYDKDF (reference sequence). The CDR3 extends over 15 amino acids. V lost 3 bases to trimming and J lost 3 bases; unmatched junction nucleotides: 6. The chain joins TRBV15 to TRBJ2-3; 7 nucleotides agree with TRBD2. The source material was naive CD8+ T cells from blood, with Jurkat cell RNA spiked in. Subset reported: FACS-sorted CD8+CD4-CCR7+CD45RA+ naive T cells. The source of this sequence is a human donor in good health. Some libraries in this study had Jurkat cell RNA spiked in. CDR3 DNA: TGTGCCACCAGCAGGACGAGAGCGGGGACAGATACGCAGTATTTT. Protein sequence: CATSRTRAGTDTQYF.